Listed below are T cell receptor beta chains from one sample, sequenced in a study of blood T cell repertoires in COVID-19. The data were produced by immunoSEQ multiplex PCR, yet TCRdb's version contains in-frame clones alone and is incomplete. The sample includes 75,000 to 95,000 clones, less than 85% seen only once; the top ten take under 5%. The sample taken for sequencing was peripheral blood. Receptors were obtained from a man between 65 and 85 years old with COVID-19, enrolled during active disease. The CDR3 runs from the conserved cysteine through the conserved F or W. Each record gives: J gene, D gene, clone size, V gene, CDR3 protein, CDR3 DNA. The D gene is left open where the match is weak. Size values are once, few and many counts, or a class for expanded clones, and some rows have none.

TRBJ2-2,.,.,TRBV2,CASSADSQGRGELFF,TGTGCCAGCAGTGCGGACTCACAAGGTCGTGGGGAGCTGTTTTTT
TRBJ2-1,.,.,TRBV27,CASSSATSSYNEQFF,TGTGCCAGCAGTTCTGCCACGAGCTCCTACAATGAGCAGTTCTTC
TRBJ1-6,.,.,TRBV11-1,CASSLAEGLALHF,TGTGCCAGCAGCTTAGCGGAGGGTCTCGCCCTCCACTTT
TRBJ2-1,TRBD1,.,TRBV6-2/TRBV6-3,CASSSPTTGDEQFF,TGTGCCAGCAGTTCCCCGACGACAGGGGATGAGCAGTTCTTC
TRBJ2-1,TRBD2,.,TRBV6-6,CASKIREDLYNEQFF,TGTGCCAGCAAAATTCGGGAGGACCTGTACAATGAGCAGTTCTTC
TRBJ1-2,TRBD1,few,TRBV7-8,CASSSQRTGVDGYTF,TGTGCCAGCAGCTCACAAAGGACAGGGGTGGATGGCTACACCTTC
TRBJ2-3,.,.,TRBV5-1,CASSPGADTQYF,TGCGCCAGCAGCCCGGGAGCAGATACGCAGTATTTT
TRBJ2-1,TRBD2,.,TRBV7-3,CASSLTSGSDNEQFF,TGTGCCAGCAGCCTGACTAGCGGGAGCGACAATGAGCAGTTCTTC
TRBJ2-7,.,.,TRBV7-3,CASSLNVRYEQYF,TGTGCCAGCAGCTTAAATGTGCGTTACGAGCAGTACTTC
TRBJ1-1,TRBD1,once,TRBV2,CASSGSTGEFMNTEAFF,TGTGCCAGCAGTGGTAGTACAGGGGAATTCATGAACACTGAAGCTTTCTTT
TRBJ1-1,TRBD1,.,TRBV9,CASSATLPGQGTEAFF,TGTGCCAGCAGCGCTACCTTACCGGGACAGGGGACTGAAGCTTTCTTT
TRBJ2-1,TRBD2,few,TRBV19,CASRGTSGRPFYNEQFF,TGTGCCAGTAGAGGGACTAGCGGGAGACCCTTCTACAATGAGCAGTTCTTC
TRBJ2-1,TRBD1,.,TRBV28,CASRRDRSSYNEQFF,TGTGCCAGCAGGAGGGACAGGAGCTCCTACAATGAGCAGTTCTTC
TRBJ2-1,.,.,TRBV15,CATGVSWEVYNEQFF,TGTGCCACTGGGGTTTCGTGGGAGGTCTACAATGAGCAGTTCTTC
TRBJ2-1,.,once,TRBV20-1,CSARRNEQFF,TGCAGTGCCCGTCGCAATGAGCAGTTCTTC
TRBJ2-7,.,.,TRBV19,CASSIDPTAYEQYF,TGTGCCAGTAGTATAGACCCGACAGCCTACGAGCAGTACTTC
TRBJ2-3,.,.,TRBV5-1,CASSLLGARTDTQYF,TGCGCCAGCAGCTTGTTGGGGGCGCGCACAGATACGCAGTATTTT
TRBJ1-6,.,.,TRBV5-1,CASSLDSADSGSPLHF,TGCGCCAGCAGCTTGGATTCTGCGGATTCGGGTTCACCCCTCCACTTT
TRBJ2-7,TRBD1,.,TRBV6-5,CASSLRTGASYEQYF,TGTGCCAGCAGTCTCAGGACAGGGGCCTCCTACGAGCAGTACTTC
TRBJ2-2,.,.,TRBV21-1,CASSKVRDRGPNGELFF,TGTGCCAGCAGCAAAGTTAGAGACAGGGGGCCAAACGGGGAGCTGTTTTTT
TRBJ2-1,.,.,TRBV7-2,CASSEESPAIVDSEQFF,TGTGCCAGCAGCGAAGAAAGCCCGGCCATAGTCGACAGTGAGCAGTTCTTC
TRBJ1-2,TRBD1,many,TRBV6-5,CASRTGSVIYGYTF,TGTGCCAGCAGGACAGGGTCGGTTATCTATGGCTACACCTTC
TRBJ1-1,.,.,TRBV19,CASRMRELNTEAFF,TGTGCCAGCAGAATGAGGGAGTTGAACACTGAAGCTTTCTTT
TRBJ1-5,TRBD1,.,TRBV27,CASSLEGAGNQPQHF,TGTGCCAGCAGTTTAGAGGGGGCGGGTAATCAGCCCCAGCATTTT
TRBJ1-4,.,.,TRBV5-1,CASSLDGRRNEKLFF,TGCGCCAGCAGCTTGGATGGCAGGCGAAATGAAAAACTGTTTTTT
TRBJ1-4,.,.,TRBV19,CASSGGARGEKLFF,TGTGCCAGTAGTGGGGGGGCGCGAGGTGAAAAACTGTTTTTT
TRBJ1-1,.,.,TRBV4-2,CASSQGWGGREGSTEAFF,TGTGCCAGCAGCCAAGGTTGGGGGGGGCGCGAGGGAAGCACTGAAGCTTTCTTT
TRBJ2-3,.,.,TRBV5-4,CASSLFEEDTQYF,TGTGCCAGCAGCTTGTTTGAGGAAGATACGCAGTATTTT
TRBJ2-7,.,.,TRBV6-2/TRBV6-3,CASSSQPLASSYEQYF,TGTGCCAGCAGCTCACAGCCGCTAGCGTCCTCCTACGAGCAGTACTTC
TRBJ2-5,TRBD1,.,TRBV7-9,CASSSNRGRGTQYF,TGTGCCAGCAGCAGCAACAGGGGGCGGGGGACCCAGTACTTC
TRBJ1-4,.,.,TRBV4-1,CASSQAGVVGEKLFF,TGCGCCAGCAGCCAAGCAGGGGTAGTTGGTGAAAAACTGTTTTTT
TRBJ1-1,TRBD1,few,TRBV6-5,CASSRGQGMNTEAFF,TGTGCCAGCAGTAGGGGACAGGGTATGAACACTGAAGCTTTCTTT
TRBJ2-7,.,.,TRBV5-6,CASSSTSFVYEQYF,TGTGCCAGCAGCTCGACTAGTTTCGTTTACGAGCAGTACTTC
TRBJ2-2,TRBD2,few,TRBV4-3,CASSQEGRAPGELFF,TGCGCCAGCAGCCAAGAGGGGAGGGCCCCCGGGGAGCTGTTTTTT
TRBJ1-2,TRBD1,.,TRBV6-4,CASSDGDSPNYGYTF,TGTGCCAGCAGTGACGGGGACAGCCCAAACTATGGCTACACCTTC
TRBJ2-2,.,.,TRBV7-2,CASSSARLVTTGELFF,TGTGCCAGCAGCTCCGCCCGACTAGTAACCACCGGGGAGCTGTTTTTT
TRBJ2-7,TRBD1,.,TRBV5-1,CASSPGQGLYEQYF,TGCGCCAGCAGCCCGGGACAGGGACTCTACGAGCAGTACTTC
TRBJ1-3,.,.,TRBV7-2,CASSLTGRSGNTIYF,TGTGCCAGCAGCTTAACAGGGCGCTCTGGAAACACCATATATTTT
TRBJ2-5,TRBD2,.,TRBV15,CATSVAGTREETQYF,TGTGCCACCAGCGTTGCCGGGACTAGAGAAGAGACCCAGTACTTC